Below are 27 T cell receptor beta chains sequenced from a single sample in a study of response to subunit inactivated influenza vaccine. In TCRdb, the RT-PCR reads were re-called with MiXCR into one record per CDR3 protein. The sample comprises about 500,000 distinct CDR3 sequences, 15% to 20% of which are singletons, and less than 4% rests with the top ten. The source material was CD4+ T cells sorted from PBMCs, sampled around 25 months after vaccination. The receptor source for this set is a man aged 50-75 years who received an inactivated influenza vaccine.

The table lists this clonotype with a few counts. The rearrangement joins TRBV5-4 to TRBJ2-6; D not certain. Trimming took off 0 bases at V and 0 bases at J, with 7 bases between the two ends. The CDR3 is 16 amino acids. Germline CDR1 reads SGHNT; CDR2 reads YYREEE (reference sequence). The CDR3 bases are TGTGCCAGCAGCTTGGCTCTAGACTCTGGGGCCAACGTCCTGACTTTC. As protein: CASSLALDSGANVLTF.

The V call is TRBV5-8, the J call TRBJ1-5; possibly TRBD1 for D (5 bases). Germline loops: CDR1 SGHTS, CDR2 YDEGEE. Trimming took off 6 bases at V and 3 bases at J, with 19 bases between the two ends. The CDR3 spans 16 residues. CDR3 region: CASTSGGGLVNQPQHF. In DNA, the CDR3 is TGTGCCAGCACCTCTGGGGGGGGGTTGGTCAATCAGCCCCAGCATTTT. The variable domain in full, completed from reference TRBV5-8 and TRBJ1-5, reads EAGVTQSPTHLIKTRGQQATLRCSPISGHTSVYWYQQALGLGLQFLLWYDEGEERNRGNFPPRFSGRQFPNYSSELNVNALELEDSALYLCASTSGGGLVNQPQHFGDGTRLSIL.

This clonotype was seen more than once but under ten times. The chain links TRBV7-2 to TRBJ2-1, with TRBD1 identical over 8 bases. CDR3 length equals 16 residues. The ends lost 5 bases at V and 0 bases at J; junction bases unmatched: 6. Germline lookup yields CDR1 SGHTA and CDR2 FQGNSA. The CDR3 protein is CASSLRQGSSYNEQFF. In DNA, the CDR3 is TGTGCCAGCAGCCTCCGACAGGGGAGCTCCTACAATGAGCAGTTCTTC.

Only a few counts were recorded for this clonotype. The chain couples TRBV5-1 to TRBJ2-1; TRBD2 is a possible D gene (5 bases). This CDR3 has 14 residues. Looked up from germline, CDR1 is SGHRS and CDR2 is YFSETQ. The V end was cut by 4 bases, the J end by 3 bases, with 11 bases between. The CDR3 DNA reads TGCGCCAGCAGCCCGCAGGAGGTCTACAATGAGCAGTTCTTC. Amino acids: CASSPQEVYNEQFF.

This clonotype showed up just a few times. V is TRBV6-2 or TRBV6-3 and J is TRBJ2-2; possible D gene TRBD1, 6 bases. V gave up 6 bases and J gave up 3 bases, with 8 bases separating them. Germline V gene lookup returns CDR1 MNHEY and CDR2 SVGEGT. The CDR3 is made up of 13 amino acids. The CDR3 DNA reads as TGTGCCAGCAGCAGGGGCCACACCGGGGAGCTGTTTTTT. Residues: CASSRGHTGELFF.

The V gene is TRBV29-1, the J gene TRBJ1-4; 9 nucleotides align to TRBD1. The CDR3 contains 13 residues. CDR1 SQVTM and CDR2 ANQGSEA come from the germline V gene. Trimming at V came to 4 bases and at J to 6 bases, leaving 3 bases not matched to a gene. For the CDR3, the DNA is TGCAGCGTTGTTAACAGGGGGCATGAAAAACTGTTTTTT. It translates to CSVVNRGHEKLFF.

CDR3 DNA: TGCGCCAGCAGCCCCTTCGCCGGACAGGGGAGTTCCGAGACCCAGTACTTC. As protein: CASSPFAGQGSSETQYF. The chain joins TRBV5-1 to TRBJ2-5, with TRBD1 identical over 9 bases. The length of the CDR3 is 17 residues. The ends lost 4 bases at V and 5 bases at J; junction bases unmatched: 15. Germline values: CDR1 SGHRS, CDR2 YFSETQ. Variable domain in full (rest from reference TRBV5-1 and TRBJ2-5): KAGVTQTPRYLIKTRGQQVTLSCSPISGHRSVSWYQQTPGQGLQFLFEYFSETQRNKGNFPGRFSGRQFSNSRSEMNVSTLELGDSALYLCASSPFAGQGSSETQYFGPGTRLLVL.

The rearrangement links TRBV20-1 to TRBJ2-7, with D perhaps matching TRBD1 (5 bases). CDR1 is DFQATT, CDR2 SNEGSKA, per germline (reference sequence). There are 13 residues in the CDR3. Trimming removed 2 bases at V and 6 bases at J, with 14 bases between. The CDR3 spells CSARRAGIVEQYF. The CDR3 DNA follows: TGCAGTGCTAGACGGGCAGGGATTGTCGAGCAGTACTTC.

This clonotype was detected a few times. The chain couples TRBV6-5 to TRBJ2-7; 9 bases fit TRBD2. Germline lookup yields CDR1 MNHEY and CDR2 SVGAGI. There are 16 residues in the CDR3. V was pared by 2 bases and J by 1 base, with 6 bases of the junction left unmatched. Here the CDR3 reads CASSYLYSGSSYEQYF. CDR3 DNA sequence: TGTGCCAGCAGTTACCTTTATAGCGGGAGTTCCTACGAGCAGTACTTC.

This clonotype appeared a few times. This chain joins TRBV30 and TRBJ2-6; 10 bases line up with TRBD1. CDR1 and CDR2 (germline): GTSNPN, SVGIG (reference sequence). Trimming took 3 bases from V and 1 from J; bases not matched to a gene: 9. The CDR3 has 18 residues. In DNA, the CDR3 is TGTGCCTGGAGACGAAGGGACAGGGGAAATTCTGGGGCCAACGTCCTGACTTTC. This encodes CAWRRRDRGNSGANVLTF.

The CDR3 bases are TGCAGTGCTAAATTACAGGGCTCTGGAAACACCATATATTTT. It encodes CSAKLQGSGNTIYF. The rearrangement joins TRBV20-1 to TRBJ1-3; weak D call: TRBD1 (6 bases). V lost 4 bases, J lost 0 bases, and 10 bases lay in between. The CDR3 covers 14 residues. CDR1 is DFQATT, CDR2 SNEGSKA, per germline (reference sequence).

The table lists this clonotype with a few counts. The V gene is TRBV14, the J gene TRBJ2-5; 7 bases are a match to TRBD2. The germline gives CDR1 SGHDN, CDR2 FVKESK. V was pared by 4 bases and J by 2 bases, with 7 bases of the junction left unmatched. This CDR3 has 15 amino acids. CDR3 bases: TGTGCCAGCAGCCGGGTTCTGGGGGGGCAAGAGACCCAGTACTTC. It yields the protein CASSRVLGGQETQYF.

V and J are TRBV9 and TRBJ1-1, with D hard to call. In germline, CDR1 is SGDLS, CDR2 YYNGEE. V was cut by 0 bases and J by 5 bases, with 14 bases left in between. This CDR3 comprises 15 residues. This chain's CDR3 is CASSVEEGAWTEAFF. The CDR3 nucleotides read TGTGCCAGCAGCGTAGAGGAGGGAGCATGGACTGAAGCTTTCTTT.

This clonotype turned up a few times. V usage is TRBV20-1 and J usage is TRBJ2-3, with 7 bases aligning to TRBD1. Trimming took 0 bases from V and 5 from J; bases not matched to a gene: 8. CDR3 length equals 15 residues. Germline assignment: CDR1 DFQATT and CDR2 SNEGSKA (reference sequence). CDR3 region: CSARDRDRFKDTQYF. The CDR3 nucleotides are TGCAGTGCTAGAGATCGGGACAGATTCAAAGATACGCAGTATTTT.

The chain recombines TRBV7-2 with TRBJ1-2; a possible D gene is TRBD1 (5 bases). The CDR3 length is 14 residues. Germline V gene sequence: CDR1 SGHTA, CDR2 FQGNSA. V shed 0 bases and J shed 8 bases, with 13 bases lying between them. CDR3 in amino acids: CASSLALREGGYTF. The CDR3 bases are TGTGCCAGCAGCTTAGCCCTCCGGGAGGGGGGCTACACCTTC.

This clonotype came up a few times. The V gene is TRBV20-1, the J gene TRBJ2-1; possible D gene TRBD2, 6 bases. Trimming left V 6 bases short and J 4 bases short, with 16 bases between. Germline-derived CDR1 and CDR2 are DFQATT and SNEGSKA (reference sequence). The CDR3 spans 14 residues. The chain's CDR3 is CSAPLGGSYNEQFF. The CDR3 DNA reads TGCAGTGCGCCCCTCGGGGGAAGTTACAATGAGCAGTTCTTC.

This clonotype appeared many times. J is TRBJ1-6 and V is TRBV2; D is uncertain. The CDR3 has 11 amino acids. The germline gives CDR1 SNHLY, CDR2 FYNNEI. Trimming shortened V by 7 bases and J by 7 bases, and 5 bases separated the two germline ends. The CDR3 DNA is TGTGCCAGCACGCAGAATTCACCCCTCCACTTT. Protein product: CASTQNSPLHF.

As concerns this clonotype: Just one base apart from a much larger clone, this may be a read error. The CDR3 reads CSVAHTASSPLHF. The CDR3 bases are TGCAGCGTTGCCCACACCGCCAGTTCACCCCTCCACTTT. The rearrangement uses TRBV29-1 and TRBJ1-6, with no clear D. Germline values: CDR1 SQVTM, CDR2 ANQGSEA. The CDR3 is 13 residues long. Trimming stripped 4 bases from V and 9 bases from J, with 13 bases between.

The chain carries TRBV9 and TRBJ2-3; 9 bases map to TRBD2. Germline V gene data show CDR1 as SGDLS and CDR2 as YYNGEE. The trim removed 0 bases at V and 1 base at J, leaving 3 bases unmatched. The CDR3 extends over 16 amino acids. Written as DNA, the CDR3 is TGTGCCAGCAGCGTAGGGGCTAGCGGGGGCACAGATACGCAGTATTTT. The encoded protein is CASSVGASGGTDTQYF.

This clonotype was detected only a few times. CDR3 coding DNA: TGTGCCAGCAGTCCCTCTGGGGCCGGGAATGAAAAACTGTTTTTT. Protein product: CASSPSGAGNEKLFF. The chain has TRBV12-3 or TRBV12-4 and TRBJ1-4; TRBD1 is a possible D gene (5 bases). Trimming left V 5 bases short and J 5 bases short, with 15 bases between. The CDR3 contains 15 residues.

This clonotype has at least ten counts. CDR3 nucleotide sequence: TGTGCCTGGAGTAGGGGCAATGAGCAGTTCTTC. Protein sequence: CAWSRGNEQFF. V usage is TRBV30 and J usage is TRBJ2-1; D is perhaps TRBD1 (5 bases). This CDR3 has 11 amino acids. V lost 2 bases and J 6 bases, leaving 5 bases between the germline ends. Germline-derived CDR1 and CDR2 are GTSNPN and SVGIG (reference sequence).

The genes are TRBV10-1 and TRBJ1-6, with 9 bases matching TRBD1. The CDR3 is 13 residues long. J gave up 14 bases and V 6 bases, and 8 bases lay outside the gene matches. Germline CDR1 WNHNN, CDR2 SYGVQD (reference sequence). This chain's CDR3 is CASSGPGTGTLHF. The CDR3, as DNA: TGCGCCAGCAGCGGTCCCGGGACAGGGACCCTCCACTTT.

This clonotype occurred a few times. At one boundary the junction diverges from the germline segment, which might be a read error. CDR3 coding DNA: TGTGCCAGCAGCTCGGGACAGGTCACAGATACGCAGTATTTT. Protein product: CASSSGQVTDTQYF. This rearrangement joins TRBV5-1 to TRBJ2-3; 8 bases fit TRBD1. The CDR3 extends over 14 amino acids. In germline, CDR1 is SGHRS, CDR2 YFSETQ.

The V call is TRBV28, the J call TRBJ2-3, with D possibly TRBD1 on 5 matching bases. Germline assignment: CDR1 MDHEN and CDR2 SYDVKM. Trimming removed 2 bases from V and 7 bases from J, with 10 bases in between. The CDR3 runs 13 residues. This CDR3 is CASSLTGLNTQYF. The CDR3 coding sequence is TGTGCCAGCAGTTTAACAGGTCTAAATACGCAGTATTTT.

The chain employs TRBV5-1 and TRBJ1-6; TRBD1 matches at 8 bases. Germline lookup yields CDR1 SGHRS and CDR2 YFSETQ. The CDR3 sequence is 17 residues long. V lost 0 bases to trimming and J lost 2 bases; unmatched junction nucleotides: 4. The CDR3 sequence: CASSLGHRGTYNSPLHF. CDR3 nucleotide sequence: TGCGCCAGCAGCTTGGGACACAGGGGGACCTATAATTCACCCCTCCACTTT.

The V and J genes are TRBV10-3 and TRBJ2-1, with TRBD1 identical over 9 bases. Germline CDR1 and CDR2: ENHRY and SYGVKD. This CDR3 region has 15 residues. V shed 6 bases, J shed 3 bases, and the junction held 6 bases outside the gene matches. As DNA, the CDR3 is TGTGCCATCAGGGGACAGGGATCCGTCTACAATGAGCAGTTCTTC. Its translation is CAIRGQGSVYNEQFF.

This clonotype was picked up a small number of times. This rearrangement joins TRBV7-8 to TRBJ2-3, with a tentative D call TRBD1 (5 bases). CDR1 SGHVS and CDR2 FQNEAQ come from the germline V gene. The CDR3 totals 14 residues. V shed 7 bases and J shed 3 bases, with 14 bases lying between them. The CDR3 DNA sequence: TGTGCCAGCACCGAGCAGGGTCGAACAGATACGCAGTATTTT. Translation: CASTEQGRTDTQYF.